This record concerns one TCR beta chain sequence. PCR employed 60 Vbeta and 13 Jbeta primers. Only in-frame clones appear in the TCRdb table, and some are missing; sequencing was by immunoSEQ multiplex PCR. The sample shows 200,000 to 250,000 clones, approximately 83% of them seen only once. This specimen belongs to a study of cytomegalovirus exposure and HLA in healthy donors. The J segment lost 4 bases and the V segment lost 0 bases, leaving 5 bases of the junction unmatched. The germline CDR1 and CDR2 sequences are KGHSY and FQNENV. The CDR3 length is 15 residues. The clonotype comes from a girl aged 5-17 years in good health and CMV-seronegative. The sequencing sample was made of PBMCs. The V gene is TRBV16, the J gene TRBJ1-1, with 7 positions matching TRBD1. CDR3 nucleotide sequence: TGTGCCAGCAGCCAATCAGGGGGCTTGGGCACTGAAGCTTTCTTT. Translated: CASSQSGGLGTEAFF.